This TCR beta chain emerged from a study of T cells in Graves' hyperthyroidism and ophthalmopathy. General observations from the study: A model of 13 V-J pairs discriminated ophthalmopathy from stable hyperthyroidism.

The TCR beta CDR3 regions underwent amplification using RNA transcripts as the source. A first-round RT-PCR of the TCR CDR3 used the HTBI primer set. MiXCR, applied by TCRdb to the multiplex PCR reads, yields one record per CDR3 protein. The sample holds about 350,000 distinct CDR3 sequences, about 15% seen once. This CDR3 is built from 13 residues. V dropped 4 bases and J dropped 8 bases, with 12 bases sitting between them. Germline CDR1 is MNHEY and CDR2 is SMNVEV (reference sequence). This clonotype was counted many times. What it recognizes is unknown. Clinical symptoms, serum thyroxine, TRAb, thyroid ultrasound and orbital computed tomography informed diagnoses.

Source material: blood. This sequence joins TRBV27 and TRBJ2-1, with no clear D. The receptor's source is a young woman with Graves' hyperthyroidism. The CDR3 sequence: CASSWRLLDEQFF. As DNA, the CDR3 is TGTGCCAGCAGTTGGAGACTGTTGGATGAGCAGTTCTTC.